A single sample is the source of the 27 T cell receptor beta chains below, sequenced in a study of blood T cell repertoires in COVID-19. Assay: immunoSEQ multiplex PCR; the TCRdb copy retains only in-frame clones and omits some. The sample consists of about 89,000 clones, over 75% of them appearing once. Sequencing was done on a sample of peripheral blood. The receptors stem from a woman aged 80 or over with acute or convalescent COVID-19.

The rearrangement uses TRBV5-4 and TRBJ2-1; 13 positions agree with TRBD2. This CDR3 comprises 15 residues. V trimming: 0 bases; J trimming: 12 bases; junction bases outside the gene matches: 6. Germline CDR1 is SGHNT and CDR2 is YYREEE (reference sequence). The CDR3: CASSLDTSGGVGQFF. The CDR3 nucleotides are TGTGCCAGCAGCTTGGATACTAGCGGGGGGGTTGGGCAGTTCTTC. Drawing the rest from reference TRBV5-4 and TRBJ2-1, the complete variable domain is ETGVTQSPTHLIKTRGQQVTLRCSSQSGHNTVSWYQQALGQGPQFIFQYYREEENGRGNFPPRFSGLQFPNYSSELNVNALELDDSALYLCASSLDTSGGVGQFFGPGTRLTVL.

The chain has TRBV3-1 (or the pseudogene TRBV3-2) and TRBJ2-3; 12 positions match TRBD2. The CDR3 is 15 residues long. Unmatched junction bases numbered 6, after V lost 4 bases and J lost 7 bases. From germline, CDR1 is LGHDT and CDR2 YNNKEL (reference sequence). CDR3 sequence (DNA): TGTGCCAGCAGCCCACGGACTAGCGGGGACTATACGCAGTATTTT. Residues: CASSPRTSGDYTQYF.

This clone is a singleton in its sample. The chain couples TRBV7-8 to TRBJ2-7; maybe TRBD1 (5 bases). The CDR3 spans 19 residues. Germline V CDR1 and CDR2: SGHVS, FQNEAQ. Trimming took off 0 bases at V and 3 bases at J, with 24 bases between the two ends. CDR3 region: CASSLALRQKVSPYYEQYF. CDR3 DNA: TGTGCCAGCAGCTTAGCGCTGAGACAGAAGGTCTCCCCCTACTACGAGCAGTACTTC.

The V gene is TRBV5-4, the J gene TRBJ1-4; D is ambiguous. Germline CDR1 is SGHNT and CDR2 is YYREEE (reference sequence). The germline V and J ends were trimmed by 0 bases and 2 bases, with 5 bases remaining between them. This CDR3 is 14 amino acids long. The CDR3 region is CASSLAGTNEKLFF. CDR3 bases: TGTGCCAGCAGCTTGGCGGGGACTAATGAAAAACTGTTTTTT.

The chain is built from TRBV28 and TRBJ1-2; D uncertain. The CDR3 has 15 amino acids. Germline V CDR1 and CDR2: MDHEN, SYDVKM. The ends were cut back, 2 bases at V and 3 bases at J, with 13 bases in the middle. The CDR3 loop is CASSLGGRRDYGYTF. The CDR3 bases are TGTGCCAGCAGTTTAGGAGGGAGGAGGGACTATGGCTACACCTTC.

V usage is TRBV28 and J usage is TRBJ1-1, with 7 bases lining up with TRBD1. The CDR3 is made up of 14 amino acids. V dropped 5 bases and J dropped 5; count of bases not matched to a gene: 8. The germline V gene encodes CDR1 MDHEN and CDR2 SYDVKM. CDR3 DNA: TGTGCCAGCAGTCCGCCACAGGGGAATACTGAAGCTTTCTTT. Amino acids: CASSPPQGNTEAFF.

This clone was seen a single time. This rearrangement joins TRBV24-1 to TRBJ2-3; weak D call: TRBD1 (5 bases). Trimming stripped 4 bases from V and 1 base from J, with 11 bases between. The CDR3 runs 15 residues. Germline CDR1 is KGHDR and CDR2 is SFDVKD. CDR3 DNA sequence: TGTGCCACCAGTGACCCAGTAGGGGGCACAGATACGCAGTATTTT. Its protein product is CATSDPVGGTDTQYF.

The V gene is TRBV28, the J gene TRBJ1-1; 9 positions agree with TRBD1. This CDR3 comprises 15 residues. The germline CDR1 and CDR2 sequences are MDHEN and SYDVKM. With 1 base clipped from V and 7 bases from J, the junction kept 7 bases outside the gene matches. CDR3 residues: CASSLSGQGKVEAFF. The CDR3 DNA follows: TGTGCCAGCAGTTTATCGGGACAGGGTAAAGTTGAAGCTTTCTTT.

The rearrangement links TRBV7-2 to TRBJ2-7, with 7 bases aligning to TRBD2. There are 15 residues in the CDR3. The germline gives CDR1 SGHTA, CDR2 FQGNSA. The J segment lost 4 bases and the V segment lost 0 bases, leaving 6 bases of the junction unmatched. In nucleotides, the CDR3 is TGTGCCAGCAGCTTAGCGGTAAAGGGAGGGTACGAGCAGTACTTC. It translates to CASSLAVKGGYEQYF.

This clone is a singleton in its sample. This chain connects TRBV2 to TRBJ2-5; 9 bases are shared with TRBD2. The length of the CDR3 is 15 residues. Germline V lookup: CDR1 SNHLY, CDR2 FYNNEI. J lost 1 base, V lost 6 bases, and 6 bases had no gene match. The CDR3 region has the DNA TGTGCCAGCAGCTATTATAGCGGGGGCCAAGAGACCCAGTACTTC. This gives the protein CASSYYSGGQETQYF.

This clone occurred a few times. V is TRBV5-1 and J is TRBJ1-2; a possible D gene is TRBD1 (5 bases). The V gene's germline CDR1 is SGHRS and CDR2 YFSETQ. With 4 bases removed from V and 8 bases from J, the gap between germline ends came to 24 bases. The CDR3 has 16 amino acids. The CDR3, as DNA: TGCGCCAGCAGCGTAGTGGACATGGGGCGAACACGCGGCTACACCTTC. The encoded protein is CASSVVDMGRTRGYTF.

The CDR3 loop reads CSASEGARGYTF. The CDR3 DNA follows: TGCAGTGCTAGTGAAGGGGCTCGGGGCTACACCTTC. This chain connects TRBV20-1 to TRBJ1-2, with TRBD1 as a possible D gene (5 bases). From germline, CDR1 is DFQATT and CDR2 SNEGSKA (reference sequence). The CDR3 is 12 residues long. V lost 3 bases and J lost 8, with 13 bases in between.

The V and J genes are TRBV10-3 and TRBJ2-2; 12 nucleotides line up with TRBD1. The germline V gene encodes CDR1 ENHRY and CDR2 SYGVKD. Trimming took 5 bases from V and 7 from J; bases not matched to a gene: 8. CDR3 length: 16 residues. CDR3 protein: CAISSRDRGRGGELFF. The DNA for the CDR3 is TGTGCCATCAGTTCCCGGGACAGGGGGCGCGGCGGGGAGCTGTTTTTT.

This clone was observed a single time. This sequence joins TRBV27 and TRBJ1-2, with 7 bases that match TRBD1. CDR3 size: 21 residues. Germline V gene lookup returns CDR1 MNHEY and CDR2 SMNVEV (reference sequence). V gave up 5 bases and J gave up 3 bases; unmatched junction bases: 27. In DNA, the CDR3 is TGTGCCAGCAGTGACAGGGTAGATGGACAGGTGGGTGAGGGTTGTGACTATGGCTACACCTTC. Translated, it gives CASSDRVDGQVGEGCDYGYTF.

The V call is TRBV7-6, the J call TRBJ2-5; 9 nucleotides line up with TRBD1. The CDR3 sequence is 15 residues long. V lost 5 bases to trimming and J lost 3 bases; unmatched junction nucleotides: 7. Germline-derived CDR1 and CDR2 are SGHVS and FNYEAQ. The CDR3 here is CASSPGTGKEETQYF. In DNA, the CDR3 is TGTGCCAGCAGCCCCGGGACAGGGAAGGAAGAGACCCAGTACTTC.

This chain's CDR3 is CASSDPPGTDSGNTIYF. The CDR3 DNA reads TGTGCCAGCAGTGACCCTCCCGGGACAGACTCTGGAAACACCATATATTTT. The chain recombines TRBV6-1 with TRBJ1-3; the match to TRBD1 covers 7 bases. In germline, CDR1 is MNHNS, CDR2 SASEGT. The ends lost 3 bases at V and 0 bases at J; junction bases unmatched: 8. This CDR3 is 17 amino acids long.

CDR3 sequence (DNA): TGTGCCAGCATCCCGGACAGGAACACTGAAGCTTTCTTT. Protein: CASIPDRNTEAFF. The rearrangement links TRBV6-2 or TRBV6-3 to TRBJ1-1; D perhaps matches TRBD1 (6 bases). CDR1 MNHEY and CDR2 SVGEGT come from the germline V gene. Deletions cut 7 bases from V and 1 base from J, with 10 bases between. The CDR3 runs 13 residues.

This sequence joins TRBV11-2 and TRBJ2-1; D remains ambiguous. Germline V gene sequence: CDR1 SGHAT, CDR2 FQNNGV. This CDR3 region has 12 residues. V lost 3 bases, J lost 7 bases, and 7 bases lay in between. The DNA of the CDR3 is TGTGCCAGCAGCTTGAACTCGAATGAGCAGTTCTTC. Encoded protein: CASSLNSNEQFF. Variable domain in full (rest from reference TRBV11-2 and TRBJ2-1): EAGVAQSPRYKIIEKRQSVAFWCNPISGHATLYWYQQILGQGPKLLIQFQNNGVVDDSQLPKDRFSAERLKGVDSTLKIQPAKLEDSAVYLCASSLNSNEQFFGPGTRLTVL.

The rearrangement links TRBV7-6 to TRBJ1-3, with a weak D call TRBD1 (6 bases). V was pared by 2 bases and J by 2 bases, with 13 bases between. Germline values: CDR1 SGHVS, CDR2 FNYEAQ. The CDR3 consists of 16 residues. The CDR3 DNA reads TGTGCCAGCAGCTTACGAACAGGGTTAACTGGAAACACCATATATTTT. This sequence encodes CASSLRTGLTGNTIYF.

The chain joins TRBV28 to TRBJ1-5, with 8 bases matching TRBD1. This CDR3 contains 15 residues. The V gene end was trimmed by 6 bases and the J gene end by 0 bases; junction bases not matched to a gene: 4. Per the germline V gene, CDR1 is MDHEN and CDR2 is SYDVKM. As DNA, the CDR3 is TGTGCCAGCAGAAAACAGGGGGTTAGCAATCAGCCCCAGCATTTT. It yields the protein CASRKQGVSNQPQHF. Looking up the rest from reference TRBV28 and TRBJ1-5 gives the full variable domain: DVKVTQSSRYLVKRTGEKVFLECVQDMDHENMFWYRQDPGLGLRLIYFSYDVKMKEKGDIPEGYSVSREKKERFSLILESASTNQTSMYLCASRKQGVSNQPQHFGDGTRLSIL.

The chain recombines TRBV4-3 with TRBJ2-2; possibly TRBD2 for D (5 bases). The germline V gene encodes CDR1 LGHNA and CDR2 YSLEER. The V and J ends lost 0 bases and 2 bases respectively, with 13 bases between them. The CDR3 has 17 residues. The chain's CDR3 is CASSQDWRTANTGELFF. In nucleotides, the CDR3 is TGCGCCAGCAGCCAAGATTGGAGGACTGCAAACACCGGGGAGCTGTTTTTT.

The chain combines TRBV18 with TRBJ2-1; no definite D call. Trimming cost V 6 bases and J 10 bases, with 7 bases left between them. Germline V CDR1 and CDR2: KGHSH, LQKENI. The CDR3 has 10 amino acids. The CDR3 nucleotides read TGTGCCAGCTCCGCTGAGGAGCAGTTCTTC. Translating gives CASSAEEQFF.

V gene TRBV9 combines with J gene TRBJ2-1; a weak D match, TRBD1 (5 bases). Trimming took off 2 bases at V and 5 bases at J, with 17 bases between the two ends. Germline assignment: CDR1 SGDLS and CDR2 YYNGEE. This CDR3 spans 16 amino acids. DNA of the CDR3: TGTGCCAGCAGCGTGCAGGATAGGGGCCCACACAATGAGCAGTTCTTC. Amino acid sequence: CASSVQDRGPHNEQFF.

This rearrangement joins TRBV5-1 to TRBJ2-7; TRBD1 is a possible D gene (5 bases). Germline CDR1 and CDR2: SGHRS and YFSETQ. The germline V and J ends were trimmed by 0 bases and 6 bases, with 16 bases remaining between them. The CDR3 loop spans 15 amino acids. This chain's CDR3 is CASSLVPGRAGEQYF. DNA for the CDR3: TGCGCCAGCAGCTTGGTTCCGGGCAGGGCTGGCGAGCAGTACTTC.

This chain joins TRBV7-3 and TRBJ1-5, with unresolved D. The germline gives CDR1 SGHTA, CDR2 FQGTGA. The V end was cut by 6 bases, the J end by 6 bases, with 18 bases between. The CDR3 is 15 amino acids. DNA for the CDR3: TGTGCCAGCAGTACCCAAGGAAATTCGGGTCAGCCCCAGCATTTT. Translation: CASSTQGNSGQPQHF.

V and J are TRBV7-9 and TRBJ1-5, with D possibly matching TRBD1 (5 bases). This CDR3 region has 13 residues. The V end lost 3 bases, the J end lost 10 bases, and 13 bases lay between the germline ends. Germline values: CDR1 SEHNR, CDR2 FQNEAQ (reference sequence). CDR3 in DNA: TGTGCCAGCAGCTTCGACAGTTTCGGACCCCAGCATTTT. Amino acids: CASSFDSFGPQHF.

The CDR3 coding sequence is TGTGCCAGCAGCCAAGATGGGGTAGCGGGGCCAACCTACAATGAGCAGTTCTTC. Translating gives CASSQDGVAGPTYNEQFF. V and J are TRBV4-2 and TRBJ2-1; TRBD2 aligns across 8 bases. Germline trimming cut 0 bases from V and 2 bases from J; bases unmatched to any gene: 9. The germline CDR1 and CDR2 sequences are LGHNA and YNFKEQ. The CDR3 has 18 amino acids.